Below, 32 T cell receptor beta chains from the same sample are listed, as sequenced in a study of cytomegalovirus exposure and HLA in healthy donors. The table came from immunoSEQ multiplex PCR; TCRdb's copy has only in-frame clones and leaves some out. The data hold over 250,000 clones, with approximately 86% observed a single time. The sample consisted of PBMCs. The source of these receptors is a woman in her late teens or twenties in good health and CMV-seronegative.

This chain links TRBV7-2 with TRBJ2-3; D is possibly TRBD1 (5 bases). The V and J ends lost 5 bases and 2 bases respectively, with 17 bases between them. CDR1 is SGHTA and CDR2 is FQGNSA in the germline V gene. The CDR3 covers 16 residues. The CDR3 DNA reads TGTGCCAGCAGCCTTTCCAGTCCGGACAACACAGATACGCAGTATTTT. Protein product: CASSLSSPDNTDTQYF. Combining the CDR3 with reference TRBV7-2 and TRBJ2-3 gives the whole variable domain GAGVSQSPSNKVTEKGKDVELRCDPISGHTALYWYRQSLGQGLEFLIYFQGNSAPDKSGLPSDRFSAERTGGSVSTLTIQRTQQEDSAVYLCASSLSSPDNTDTQYFGPGTRLTVL.

The chain carries TRBV6-5 and TRBJ2-7, with TRBD1 as a possible D gene (6 bases). The CDR3 spans 14 residues. The germline V gene encodes CDR1 MNHEY and CDR2 SVGAGI. V was trimmed by 4 bases and J by 1 base, leaving 11 bases between them. CDR3 region: CASSWGQDSYEQYF. In nucleotides, the CDR3 is TGTGCCAGCAGTTGGGGGCAGGATTCCTACGAGCAGTACTTC.

This clone was detected only a few times. The gene calls are TRBV11-2 and TRBJ2-4; D uncertain. CDR3 length equals 13 residues. Trimming removed 1 base from V and 9 bases from J, with 10 bases in between. Germline lookup yields CDR1 SGHAT and CDR2 FQNNGV. CDR3 bases: TGTGCCAGCAGCTTAGTTGACCGAGGCATTCAGTACTTC. Amino acid sequence: CASSLVDRGIQYF.

This clone was seen a single time. CDR3 residues: CASRAGQGQVEQYF. The CDR3 DNA is TGTGCCAGCAGGGCTGGACAGGGGCAGGTCGAGCAGTACTTC. The gene calls are TRBV2 and TRBJ2-7; 9 bases are shared with TRBD1. From germline, CDR1 is SNHLY and CDR2 FYNNEI. The CDR3 contains 14 residues. Unmatched junction bases numbered 9, after V lost 6 bases and J lost 6 bases. The variable domain in full, completed from reference TRBV2 and TRBJ2-7, reads EPEVTQTPSHQVTQMGQEVILRCVPISNHLYFYWYRQILGQKVEFLVSFYNNEISEKSEIFDDQFSVERPDGSNFTLKIRSTKLEDSAMYFCASRAGQGQVEQYFGPGTRLTVT.

For the CDR3, the DNA is TGTGCCAGCAGCTTCACCGGGACAGGGATATACAATGAGCAGTTCTTC. It is translated as CASSFTGTGIYNEQFF. V gene TRBV7-6 combines with J gene TRBJ2-1; TRBD1 aligns across 9 bases. Germline CDR1 SGHVS, CDR2 FNYEAQ. The CDR3 contains 16 residues. Trimming took 3 bases from V and 4 from J; bases not matched to a gene: 7. Full variable domain (missing parts from reference TRBV7-6 and TRBJ2-1): GAGVSQSPRYKVTKRGQDVALRCDPISGHVSLYWYRQALGQGPEFLTYFNYEAQQDKSGLPNDRFSAERPEGSISTLTIQRTEQRDSAMYRCASSFTGTGIYNEQFFGPGTRLTVL.

This clone was seen a single time. The chain uses TRBV7-8 and TRBJ2-7, with 7 bases matching TRBD2. This CDR3 spans 19 amino acids. CDR1 is SGHVS, CDR2 FQNEAQ, per germline. Losses at the gene ends were 1 base for V and 2 bases for J; bases not matched to a gene: 17. As DNA, the CDR3 is TGTGCCAGCAGCTTAGTGCGAAACGTGGCGGGAGACATCACCTACGAGCAGTACTTC. It specifies CASSLVRNVAGDITYEQYF.

This sequence joins TRBV7-2 and TRBJ2-7, with D perhaps TRBD1 (6 bases). CDR3 length: 15 amino acids. V was clipped by 0 bases and J by 2 bases, with 11 bases between them. Germline loops: CDR1 SGHTA, CDR2 FQGNSA. The CDR3: CASSLAFTGTYEQYF. CDR3 nucleotides: TGTGCCAGCAGCTTAGCATTTACAGGGACCTACGAGCAGTACTTC.

The genes are TRBV6-5 and TRBJ2-7; possible D gene TRBD1, 5 bases. V dropped 5 bases and J dropped 2 bases, with 13 bases sitting between them. CDR3 length: 14 amino acids. Germline V gene sequence: CDR1 MNHEY, CDR2 SVGAGI. This chain's CDR3 is CASSPTGPTYEQYF. In DNA, the CDR3 is TGTGCCAGCAGTCCCACAGGACCGACCTACGAGCAGTACTTC.

This chain connects TRBV25-1 to TRBJ1-3; no clear D gene. This CDR3 region has 15 residues. Trimming cost V 6 bases and J 4 bases, with 16 bases left between them. Per the germline V gene, CDR1 is MGHDK and CDR2 is SYGVNS. This CDR3 is CASSPPYSQGNTIYF. The CDR3 DNA reads TGTGCCAGCAGCCCCCCCTACAGCCAAGGAAACACCATATATTTT. The whole variable domain, filled in from reference TRBV25-1 and TRBJ1-3, reads EADIYQTPRYLVIGTGKKITLECSQTMGHDKMYWYQQDPGMELHLIHYSYGVNSTEKGDLSSESTVSRIRTEHFPLTLESARPSHTSQYLCASSPPYSQGNTIYFGEGSWLTVV.

The genes are TRBV27 and TRBJ2-7; D may be TRBD2 (6 bases). The CDR3 length is 15 residues. Germline values: CDR1 MNHEY, CDR2 SMNVEV (reference sequence). V was clipped by 5 bases and J by 4 bases, with 18 bases between them. The CDR3 loop reads CASSPSGLLGYEQYF. Written as DNA, the CDR3 is TGTGCCAGCAGTCCATCGGGACTCCTTGGTTACGAGCAGTACTTC.

This clone was counted between two and nine times. The gene calls are TRBV7-9 and TRBJ2-7, with 8 nucleotides matching TRBD2. This CDR3 has 15 amino acids. CDR1 and CDR2 (germline): SEHNR, FQNEAQ (reference sequence). The trim removed 5 bases at V and 0 bases at J, leaving 6 bases unmatched. CDR3 sequence reads: CASSTTSGLSYEQYF. The CDR3 bases are TGTGCCAGCAGCACCACTAGCGGACTCTCCTACGAGCAGTACTTC. Complete variable domain (other parts from reference TRBV7-9 and TRBJ2-7): DTGVSQNPRHKITKRGQNVTFRCDPISEHNRLYWYRQTLGQGPEFLTYFQNEAQLEKSRLLSDRFSAERPKGSFSTLEIQRTEQGDSAMYLCASSTTSGLSYEQYFGPGTRLTVT.

This chain connects TRBV4-1 to TRBJ1-3; D unresolved. CDR3 size: 13 residues. The V and J ends lost 0 bases and 5 bases respectively, with 5 bases between them. Germline CDR1 reads MGHRA; CDR2 reads YSYEKL. The CDR3 is CASSQDPRNTIYF. CDR3 nucleotides: TGCGCCAGCAGCCAAGACCCAAGAAACACCATATATTTT.

The chain uses TRBV27 and TRBJ1-1; the D is unclear. CDR1 and CDR2 from the germline V gene are MNHEY and SMNVEV (reference sequence). V shed 4 bases and J shed 0 bases, with 9 bases lying between them. CDR3 size: 14 residues. CDR3 amino acids: CASSSPGMNTEAFF. CDR3 DNA sequence: TGTGCCAGCAGTTCACCGGGGATGAACACTGAAGCTTTCTTT.

CDR3 residues: CASSPQMGGSEAFF. CDR3 nucleotide sequence: TGTGCCAGCAGCCCCCAAATGGGAGGCAGTGAAGCTTTCTTT. The chain has TRBV7-2 and TRBJ1-1, with unresolved D. Germline lookup yields CDR1 SGHTA and CDR2 FQGNSA. This CDR3 has 14 residues. Trimming stripped 5 bases from V and 7 bases from J, with 17 bases between.

The gene calls are TRBV19 and TRBJ2-7; 13 bases line up with TRBD2. The CDR3 totals 15 residues. Germline V lookup: CDR1 LNHDA, CDR2 SQIVND (reference sequence). The trim removed 1 base at V and 6 bases at J, leaving 3 bases unmatched. The CDR3 loop reads CASSIVGTSGVEQYF. CDR3 DNA sequence: TGTGCCAGTAGTATAGTCGGGACTAGCGGGGTCGAGCAGTACTTC.

On this clone itself: This specimen includes other DNA sequences encoding the same CDR3. J is TRBJ1-1 and V is TRBV6-5; 7 bases fit TRBD1. The CDR3 is 12 residues long. Losses at the gene ends were 6 bases for V and 5 bases for J; bases not matched to a gene: 3. Germline V gene data show CDR1 as MNHEY and CDR2 as SVGAGI. The CDR3 nucleotides are TGTGCCAGCAGCCCAGGGGGAACTGAAGCTTTCTTT. Translating gives CASSPGGTEAFF.

The rearrangement uses TRBV19 and TRBJ1-1, with D perhaps TRBD1 (6 bases). The germline CDR1 and CDR2 sequences are LNHDA and SQIVND (reference sequence). V was pared by 6 bases and J by 1 base, with 9 bases between. This CDR3 comprises 13 residues. The CDR3 bases are TGTGCCAGTAGCCTGACAGGGAACACTGAAGCTTTCTTT. Translating it yields CASSLTGNTEAFF.

The CDR3 sequence is CASSLSQGGASYEQYF. CDR3 in DNA: TGTGCCAGCAGTTTATCCCAGGGAGGGGCGAGCTACGAGCAGTACTTC. The rearrangement joins TRBV27 to TRBJ2-7; TRBD2 matches at 7 bases. Germline V gene data show CDR1 as MNHEY and CDR2 as SMNVEV (reference sequence). This CDR3 spans 16 amino acids. V lost 0 bases to trimming and J lost 3 bases; unmatched junction nucleotides: 8.

The chain carries TRBV6-5 and TRBJ1-2, with a tentative D call TRBD1 (6 bases). CDR1 and CDR2 from the germline V gene are MNHEY and SVGAGI. The CDR3 consists of 16 residues. V was trimmed by 0 bases and J by 0 bases, leaving 11 bases between them. The CDR3 bases are TGTGCCAGCAGTTACTCCGACAGGCTTACTAACTATGGCTACACCTTC. Encoded protein: CASSYSDRLTNYGYTF.

V usage is TRBV19 and J usage is TRBJ2-1; no firm D call. Germline V gene lookup returns CDR1 LNHDA and CDR2 SQIVND (reference sequence). The CDR3 is made up of 14 amino acids. Trimming removed 3 bases from V and 0 bases from J, with 6 bases in between. The DNA of the CDR3 is TGTGCCAGTAGTATGGCCCTCTCCTACAATGAGCAGTTCTTC. Translating gives CASSMALSYNEQFF.

This chain connects TRBV28 to TRBJ1-2, with D possibly matching TRBD1 (6 bases). Deletions cut 2 bases from V and 9 bases from J, with 25 bases between. Germline-derived CDR1 and CDR2 are MDHEN and SYDVKM. The CDR3 has 17 amino acids. The CDR3 nucleotides read TGTGCCAGCAGTTTACTTCGGGACAACTGGGGAGGGTCGAGCTACACCTTC. This codes for CASSLLRDNWGGSSYTF.

The J gene is TRBJ2-2, the V gene TRBV27; 12 bases are shared with TRBD1. With V trimmed by 6 bases and J by 4 bases, 9 bases remained unmatched. Per germline, CDR1 MNHEY and CDR2 SMNVEV (reference sequence). The CDR3 spans 17 residues. The CDR3 here is CASRLRGQGAPTGELFF. CDR3 DNA: TGTGCCAGCAGGCTAAGGGGACAGGGGGCGCCCACCGGGGAGCTGTTTTTT.

The chain uses TRBV5-4 and TRBJ2-5; 8 nucleotides agree with TRBD1. V was clipped by 3 bases and J by 5 bases; unmatched bases: 9. Looked up from germline, CDR1 is SGHNT and CDR2 is YYREEE (reference sequence). The CDR3 length is 15 residues. Here the CDR3 DNA reads TGTGCCAGCAGCTATCGACAGGGGCAGGGCGAGACCCAGTACTTC. Its protein product is CASSYRQGQGETQYF.

The chain joins TRBV5-1 to TRBJ2-3; the D is unclear. Germline CDR1 is SGHRS and CDR2 is YFSETQ. This CDR3 region has 15 residues. V lost 1 base and J lost 3, with 12 bases in between. In DNA form, the CDR3 reads TGCGCCAGCAGCTTGAGCCCACCTGGTACAGATACGCAGTATTTT. Protein product: CASSLSPPGTDTQYF.

The rearrangement links TRBV2 to TRBJ2-3; D remains unclear. V dropped 5 bases and J dropped 0 bases, with 3 bases sitting between them. This CDR3 spans 12 amino acids. Germline CDR1 reads SNHLY; CDR2 reads FYNNEI. Here the CDR3 reads CASSYSTDTQYF. The CDR3 DNA follows: TGTGCCAGCAGTTATAGCACAGATACGCAGTATTTT.

V usage is TRBV18 and J usage is TRBJ1-6, with 8 bases aligning to TRBD1. The ends lost 5 bases at V and 4 bases at J; junction bases unmatched: 13. The CDR3 contains 18 residues. The germline V gene encodes CDR1 KGHSH and CDR2 LQKENI. The CDR3 loop is CASSENPGTGQYNSPLHF. CDR3 DNA sequence: TGTGCCAGCTCAGAGAATCCCGGGACAGGTCAATATAATTCACCCCTCCACTTT.

The V call is TRBV6-5, the J call TRBJ2-7; TRBD2 matches at 9 bases. Per germline, CDR1 MNHEY and CDR2 SVGAGI. With V trimmed by 3 bases and J by 2 bases, 8 bases remained unmatched. The CDR3 runs 16 residues. The CDR3 DNA reads as TGTGCCAGCAGTTATAATGAGCGGGAGGACCCCTACGAGCAGTACTTC. It specifies CASSYNEREDPYEQYF.

For the CDR3, the DNA is TGTGCCAGCAGCTCCCCTAGCGGGGGGGCTGGGGAGCAGTACTTC. Protein sequence: CASSSPSGGAGEQYF. This chain joins TRBV7-6 and TRBJ2-7, with TRBD2 matching 12 bases. CDR3 size: 15 residues. Germline V lookup: CDR1 SGHVS, CDR2 FNYEAQ. The V gene end was trimmed by 4 bases and the J gene end by 7 bases; junction bases not matched to a gene: 8.

The CDR3 DNA follows: TGTGCCAGCAGGCCGATAACGGACAGGGAAGGAAACGAGCAGTACTTC. Amino acids: CASRPITDREGNEQYF. V gene TRBV11-2 combines with J gene TRBJ2-7; TRBD1 matches at 8 bases. The CDR3 consists of 16 residues. The J segment lost 5 bases and the V segment lost 6 bases, leaving 15 bases of the junction unmatched. CDR1 is SGHAT, CDR2 FQNNGV, per germline.

The V and J genes are TRBV4-1 and TRBJ1-5; 7 bases map to TRBD1. This CDR3 region has 18 residues. J was trimmed by 0 bases and V by 4 bases; bases with no gene match: 12. Germline CDR1 is MGHRA and CDR2 is YSYEKL. The CDR3 spells CASSPRQGGGYSNQPQHF. As DNA, the CDR3 is TGCGCCAGCAGCCCCCGACAGGGAGGAGGGTATAGCAATCAGCCCCAGCATTTT.

This chain uses TRBV4-3 with TRBJ1-2, with D perhaps matching TRBD1 (5 bases). V lost 4 bases to trimming and J lost 4 bases, with 16 bases between them. The CDR3 has 15 amino acids. Germline loops: CDR1 LGHNA, CDR2 YSLEER. In nucleotides, the CDR3 is TGCGCCAGCAGCCGCGTAGACAGACCCCTCTATGGCTACACCTTC. This sequence encodes CASSRVDRPLYGYTF.

The V and J genes are TRBV7-2 and TRBJ1-1; weak D call: TRBD1 (5 bases). Germline values: CDR1 SGHTA, CDR2 FQGNSA. This CDR3 spans 14 amino acids. Trimming cost V 2 bases and J 1 base, with 8 bases left between them. CDR3 protein: CASSLYRKNTEAFF. CDR3 in DNA: TGTGCCAGCAGCTTATACAGGAAGAACACTGAAGCTTTCTTT. Full variable domain (missing parts from reference TRBV7-2 and TRBJ1-1): GAGVSQSPSNKVTEKGKDVELRCDPISGHTALYWYRQSLGQGLEFLIYFQGNSAPDKSGLPSDRFSAERTGGSVSTLTIQRTQQEDSAVYLCASSLYRKNTEAFFGQGTRLTVV.